These 22 T cell receptor beta chains share one sample of origin, sequenced in a study of blood T cell repertoires in COVID-19. This table comes from immunoSEQ multiplex PCR, and its TCRdb copy is limited to in-frame clones, with some not included. The sample holds 250,000 to 350,000 clones, 70% to 90% seen once. The sequenced material came from PBMCs or T cells enriched from blood (not recorded which). The receptor set was obtained from a woman in her 30s who had recovered from COVID-19.

This clone was detected only once. The chain recombines TRBV2 with TRBJ2-5; D unclear. The CDR3 extends over 16 amino acids. V shed 0 bases and J shed 7 bases, with 18 bases lying between them. Germline V gene data show CDR1 as SNHLY and CDR2 as FYNNEI. CDR3 nucleotide sequence: TGTGCCAGCAGTGAAGCAGGCGGTATCCCAAGAATGACCCAGTACTTC. Translation gives CASSEAGGIPRMTQYF.

This clone was seen just once. Mismatch with germline at one junction end may stem from a read error. V gene TRBV12-5 combines with J gene TRBJ1-1, with 8 positions matching TRBD1. CDR3 length: 17 amino acids. Germline V gives CDR1 LGHNT, CDR2 FRNRAP. The CDR3, as DNA: TGTGTTAGTGGTTTGGTCCTAGCTGACAGGGGGAACACTGAAGCTTTCTTT. Residues: CVSGLVLADRGNTEAFF.

On this clone: The sample carries other DNA sequences with the same CDR3. J is TRBJ2-7 and V is TRBV4-2; 10 bases fit TRBD2. CDR1 is LGHNA and CDR2 is YNFKEQ in the germline V gene. V was pared by 0 bases and J by 4 bases, with 6 bases of the junction left unmatched. The length of the CDR3 is 16 residues. CDR3 loop: CASSQDLAGESYEQYF. For the CDR3, the DNA is TGTGCCAGCAGCCAAGATCTAGCGGGGGAGTCGTACGAGCAGTACTTC.

The chain joins TRBV27 to TRBJ2-7; 10 nucleotides align to TRBD2. The germline CDR1 and CDR2 sequences are MNHEY and SMNVEV (reference sequence). The CDR3 is 15 amino acids. With 3 bases clipped from V and 5 bases from J, the junction kept 7 bases outside the gene matches. The CDR3 DNA follows: TGTGCCAGCAGTTTTGTGGCTAGCGGGGGCCACGAGCAGTACTTC. This codes for CASSFVASGGHEQYF.

A single count supports this clone. V and J are TRBV6-5 and TRBJ2-2; 8 nucleotides agree with TRBD1. Trimming at V came to 2 bases and at J to 1 base, leaving 3 bases not matched to a gene. The CDR3 totals 16 residues. Germline V gives CDR1 MNHEY, CDR2 SVGAGI. This CDR3 reads CASSYTGTGNTGELFF. CDR3 coding DNA: TGTGCCAGCAGTTACACCGGGACAGGGAACACCGGGGAGCTGTTTTTT.

The V and J genes are TRBV7-9 and TRBJ1-2; 10 bases are shared with TRBD1. V shed 4 bases, J shed 4 bases, and the junction held 9 bases outside the gene matches. The CDR3 spans 16 residues. Germline assignment: CDR1 SEHNR and CDR2 FQNEAQ (reference sequence). The CDR3 region has the DNA TGTGCCAGCAGCTCCACGGGACAGGGGCGTCCCTATGGCTACACCTTC. Its translation is CASSSTGQGRPYGYTF. The variable domain in full, completed from reference TRBV7-9 and TRBJ1-2, reads DTGVSQNPRHKITKRGQNVTFRCDPISEHNRLYWYRQTLGQGPEFLTYFQNEAQLEKSRLLSDRFSAERPKGSFSTLEIQRTEQGDSAMYLCASSSTGQGRPYGYTFGSGTRLTVV.

This rearrangement joins TRBV19 to TRBJ2-7, with D possibly matching TRBD1 (6 bases). CDR3 length: 15 amino acids. Per the germline V gene, CDR1 is LNHDA and CDR2 is SQIVND (reference sequence). V shed 3 bases and J shed 2 bases, with 14 bases lying between them. Here the CDR3 reads CASSIATGTPYEQYF. CDR3 DNA: TGTGCCAGTAGTATCGCGACAGGAACCCCCTACGAGCAGTACTTC.

The gene calls are TRBV4-1 and TRBJ1-4, with D perhaps TRBD1 (6 bases). Trimming shortened V by 2 bases and J by 4 bases, and 17 bases separated the two germline ends. The CDR3 extends over 17 amino acids. The V gene's germline CDR1 is MGHRA and CDR2 YSYEKL. CDR3 coding DNA: TGCGCCAGCAGCCAAAGGGGGGAGGGGGGCCTTAATGAAAAACTGTTTTTT. Translating gives CASSQRGEGGLNEKLFF.

The gene calls are TRBV9 and TRBJ2-2; 15 bases align to TRBD2. Germline CDR1 is SGDLS and CDR2 is YYNGEE. CDR3 size: 17 residues. V shed 3 bases, J shed 5 bases, and the junction held 5 bases outside the gene matches. The CDR3 sequence: CASSAGLAGGRTGELFF. In DNA, the CDR3 is TGTGCCAGCAGCGCGGGACTAGCGGGGGGCCGAACCGGGGAGCTGTTTTTT.

V usage is TRBV24-1 and J usage is TRBJ2-1; 10 bases fit TRBD1. V was pared by 3 bases and J by 6 bases, with 4 bases of the junction left unmatched. In germline, CDR1 is KGHDR, CDR2 SFDVKD. The CDR3 is 15 amino acids. CDR3 protein: CATSDPGTGVNEQFF. The CDR3 DNA sequence: TGTGCCACCAGTGATCCCGGGACAGGGGTCAATGAGCAGTTCTTC.

This clone came up once. V and J are TRBV4-3 and TRBJ1-1, with D perhaps matching TRBD1 (6 bases). V gave up 1 base and J gave up 0 bases, with 24 bases separating them. The V gene's germline CDR1 is LGHNA and CDR2 YSLEER. CDR3 length equals 20 residues. CDR3 in DNA: TGCGCCAGCAGCCAAGGTTTCCCTTTGGTAGAGGGGACAATGAACACTGAAGCTTTCTTT. Translated: CASSQGFPLVEGTMNTEAFF.

CDR3 DNA: TGTGCCAGCAGACCGACTAGCGGGCCCCACAATGAGCAGTTCTTC. Translated, it gives CASRPTSGPHNEQFF. The chain links TRBV3-1 (or the pseudogene TRBV3-2) to TRBJ2-1, with 10 bases identical to TRBD2. Germline assignment: CDR1 LGHDT and CDR2 YNNKEL (reference sequence). The junction had 7 bases not matched to a gene; V was cut back by 6 bases and J by 5 bases. CDR3 size: 15 residues.

V and J are TRBV30 and TRBJ1-1, with D uncertain. Between the trimmed V and J ends, which lost 5 bases and 0 bases, there was a span of 4 bases. CDR1 is GTSNPN, CDR2 SVGIG, per germline (reference sequence). CDR3 length: 11 residues. CDR3 DNA: TGTGCCTGGTCGGTGAACACTGAAGCTTTCTTT. This sequence encodes CAWSVNTEAFF.

This rearrangement joins TRBV30 to TRBJ1-4, with D possibly matching TRBD1 (5 bases). CDR3 size: 13 residues. V was shortened by 3 bases and J by 7 bases, with 12 bases between the two germline ends. Germline loops: CDR1 GTSNPN, CDR2 SVGIG (reference sequence). The CDR3 reads CAWRGTGVEKLFF. DNA of the CDR3: TGTGCCTGGAGGGGGACTGGAGTTGAAAAACTGTTTTTT. The full variable domain, with the rest looked up from reference TRBV30 and TRBJ1-4, is SQTIHQWPATLVQPVGSPLSLECTVEGTSNPNLYWYRQAAGRGLQLLFYSVGIGQISSEVPQNLSASRPQDRQFILSSKKLLLSDSGFYLCAWRGTGVEKLFFGSGTQLSVL.

The chain recombines TRBV2 with TRBJ1-4, with TRBD1 as a possible D gene (5 bases). CDR3 length equals 18 residues. Per germline, CDR1 SNHLY and CDR2 FYNNEI. V lost 5 bases and J lost 3, with 22 bases in between. CDR3 amino acids: CASSNSQGFTGPNEKLFF. In DNA, the CDR3 is TGTGCCAGCAGTAACTCCCAGGGTTTCACCGGGCCTAATGAAAAACTGTTTTTT.

The V and J genes are TRBV11-2 and TRBJ1-1; D is ambiguous. Germline-derived CDR1 and CDR2 are SGHAT and FQNNGV. Trimming cost V 0 bases and J 0 bases, with 2 bases left between them. The CDR3 length is 13 residues. CDR3 amino acids: CASSLDVNTEAFF. CDR3 coding DNA: TGTGCCAGCAGCTTAGACGTGAACACTGAAGCTTTCTTT.

This clone was picked up a small number of times. V usage is TRBV10-3 and J usage is TRBJ1-5; the D gene is possibly TRBD1 (5 bases). The CDR3 is 13 amino acids. The germline CDR1 and CDR2 sequences are ENHRY and SYGVKD. V shed 6 bases and J shed 3 bases, with 9 bases lying between them. This chain's CDR3 is CAIRAGNNQPQHF. Written as DNA, the CDR3 is TGTGCCATCAGGGCAGGGAACAATCAGCCCCAGCATTTT.

This chain joins TRBV6-4 and TRBJ2-3; TRBD2 is a possible D gene (7 bases). The CDR3 consists of 16 residues. V dropped 1 base and J dropped 8 bases, with 19 bases sitting between them. Per the germline V gene, CDR1 is MRHNA and CDR2 is SNTAGT. CDR3 sequence (DNA): TGTGCCAGCAGTGACTTGGGTCGAGGGGGGGCCGGTACGCAGTATTTT. Translated: CASSDLGRGGAGTQYF.

The J gene is TRBJ1-2, the V gene TRBV7-8, with D perhaps TRBD1 (6 bases). The CDR3 runs to 13 residues. Germline lookup yields CDR1 SGHVS and CDR2 FQNEAQ. Trimming cost V 5 bases and J 7 bases, with 14 bases left between them. CDR3 sequence (DNA): TGTGCCAGCAGCCCCGTTGCGGGGGCTGGCTACACCTTC. Its protein is CASSPVAGAGYTF.

The chain combines TRBV4-1 with TRBJ1-2, with 7 bases matching TRBD1. The CDR3 contains 13 residues. V lost 2 bases and J lost 6; bases outside the gene matches: 3. Germline values: CDR1 MGHRA, CDR2 YSYEKL. The CDR3 nucleotides are TGCGCCAGCAGCCAACTAGGGACAGATGGCTACACCTTC. Its protein is CASSQLGTDGYTF.

The sample holds one count of this clone. The chain combines TRBV5-4 with TRBJ2-1, with 9 positions matching TRBD1. The CDR3 is made up of 14 amino acids. Germline-derived CDR1 and CDR2 are SGHNT and YYREEE (reference sequence). Trimming cost V 8 bases and J 8 bases; bases outside gene matches: 11. The CDR3 protein is CASTHRDRDDEQFF. CDR3 coding DNA: TGTGCCAGTACCCACCGGGACAGGGACGATGAGCAGTTCTTC.

V and J are TRBV3-1 (or the pseudogene TRBV3-2) and TRBJ2-5; TRBD2 matches 8 bases. The CDR3 extends over 15 amino acids. CDR1 and CDR2 (germline): LGHDT, YNNKEL (reference sequence). J lost 1 base, V lost 3 bases, and 4 bases had no gene match. The CDR3 DNA sequence: TGTGCCAGCAGCCAGGCGGGGGGATTCCAAGAGACCCAGTACTTC. This sequence encodes CASSQAGGFQETQYF.